This T cell receptor beta chain comes out of a study of identifying expanded T cells in peripheral blood. Per the germline V gene, CDR1 is SGHDN and CDR2 is FVKESK. This CDR3 has 16 residues. The V gene lost 1 base and the J gene lost 0 bases, with 12 bases spanning the gap. Study-wide findings and caveats: Variance in clone template counts between roughly two-week samples significantly increased with total template count across all healthy donors. Differentially abundant clones: roughly 1.2 between replicates, just under 17 at around 2 weeks, roughly 18 at four.

Collection occurred without any documented infections or immune events in donors. The table came from immunoSEQ multiplex PCR; TCRdb's copy has only in-frame clones and leaves some out. In the table there are around 63,000 clones, about 89% of which are singletons. This clone is a singleton in its sample. Its antigen is unknown. Sequenced material: blood. The chain recombines TRBV14 with TRBJ1-1; D is possibly TRBD1 (5 bases). This TCR came from a person aged 18-69 years in good health. CDR3 protein: CASSQAAGAVNTEAFF. CDR3 in DNA: TGTGCCAGCAGCCAAGCGGCCGGGGCAGTGAACACTGAAGCTTTCTTT.